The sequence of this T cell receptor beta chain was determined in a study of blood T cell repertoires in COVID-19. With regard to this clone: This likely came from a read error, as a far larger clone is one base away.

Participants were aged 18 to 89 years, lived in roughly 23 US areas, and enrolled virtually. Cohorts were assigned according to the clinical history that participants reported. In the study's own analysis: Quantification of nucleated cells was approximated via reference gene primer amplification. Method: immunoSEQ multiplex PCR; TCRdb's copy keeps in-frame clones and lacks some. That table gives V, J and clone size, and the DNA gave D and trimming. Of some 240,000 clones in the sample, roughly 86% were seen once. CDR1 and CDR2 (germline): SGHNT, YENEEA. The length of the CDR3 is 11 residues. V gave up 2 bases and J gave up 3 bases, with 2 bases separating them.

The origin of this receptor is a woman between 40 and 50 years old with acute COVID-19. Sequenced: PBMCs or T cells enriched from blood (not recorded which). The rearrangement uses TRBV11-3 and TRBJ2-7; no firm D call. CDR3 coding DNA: TGTGCCAGCAGCTTACTCTACGAGCAGTACTTC. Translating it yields CASSLLYEQYF.